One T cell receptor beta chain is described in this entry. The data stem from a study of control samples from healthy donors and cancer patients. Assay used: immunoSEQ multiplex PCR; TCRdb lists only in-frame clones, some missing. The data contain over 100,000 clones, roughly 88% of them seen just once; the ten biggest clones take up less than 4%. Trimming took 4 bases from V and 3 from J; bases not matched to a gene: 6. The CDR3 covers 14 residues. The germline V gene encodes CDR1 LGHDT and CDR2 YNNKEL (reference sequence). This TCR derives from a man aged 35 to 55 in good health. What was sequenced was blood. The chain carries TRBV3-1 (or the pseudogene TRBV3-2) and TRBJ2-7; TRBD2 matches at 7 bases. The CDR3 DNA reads TGTGCCAGCAGCCCGGGACTACAGAACTACGAGCAGTACTTC. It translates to CASSPGLQNYEQYF.